This TCR beta chain was recorded in a study of metastatic and nonmetastatic thyroid tumors. Study information: Where malignant and benign thyroid patients were concerned, repertoires were compared across blood and tumor or nodule tissue.

Patients were all untreated before their thyroid surgery. By sample fraction, this clone is large. Its specificity is not known. Findings of the study overall: Patients with malignant thyroid tumors reportedly had significantly higher TCR beta diversity than those with benign nodules, in blood and tumor.

Per the study methods: The distant-metastasis classifier for papillary thyroid cancer was built from CDR3 differences across clinicopathological groups. With MiXCR, TCRdb called clones anew from the PCR reads. The V and J calls were determined by TCRdb, not by the authors. Here the sample spans about 15,000 clones, 20% to 30% being singletons. The CDR3 extends over 14 amino acids. V was trimmed by 1 base and J by 3 bases, leaving 9 bases between them. Germline values: CDR1 LNHDA, CDR2 SQIVND (reference sequence). The rearrangement links TRBV19 to TRBJ1-2; D is ambiguous. Sequencing input: tumor tissue. The receptor comes from a female donor with papillary thyroid cancer or a benign thyroid nodule (not recorded which). Some clones in this sample may be carry-over from other donors' samples. The CDR3 spells CASSIGRAYYGYTF. In DNA, the CDR3 is TGTGCCAGTAGTATAGGCCGGGCTTACTATGGCTACACCTTC.